This TCR beta chain stems from a study of shared T cell receptors in the human thymus. Sequencing was performed with immunoSEQ multiplex PCR; in TCRdb, only in-frame clones are kept and a portion is missing. Of about 500,000 clones in the sample, around three quarters are singletons; the top ten hold about 0.014%. The germline CDR1 and CDR2 sequences are LGHNA and YSLEER. The CDR3 sequence is 19 residues long. V shed 0 bases and J 0 bases; nucleotides not matched to a gene: 8. These data were also filed under a second study, of human thymus T cells. From that study: It was healthy Finnish infants having corrective surgery for congenital heart defects who were the donors. Resections that were taken during corrective heart surgery supplied the thymus tissue. In thymic and blood repertoires alike, V and J usage looked biased.

This chain connects TRBV4-3 to TRBJ2-6; 7 nucleotides agree with TRBD1. This clonotype was obtained from a boy under two years old with a congenital heart defect. Sequencing was performed on thymocytes. CDR3 protein: CASSQESPGQSSGANVLTF. The CDR3, as DNA: TGCGCCAGCAGCCAAGAATCTCCGGGACAGTCCTCTGGGGCCAACGTCCTGACTTTC.